Listed here are 18 T cell receptor beta chains from one sample, sequenced in a study of T cell responses to AZD1222 COVID-19 vaccine. Assay: immunoSEQ multiplex PCR; the TCRdb copy retains only in-frame clones and omits some. The sample consists of some 110,000 clones, roughly 87% of them appearing once. The sequences come from peripheral blood, collected on day 0 of AZD1222 vaccination. The receptors were gathered from an adult in good health.

This clone occurred once. V and J are TRBV19 and TRBJ2-2; D gene unclear. This CDR3 is built from 12 residues. The germline CDR1 and CDR2 sequences are LNHDA and SQIVND (reference sequence). The ends were cut back, 3 bases at V and 8 bases at J, with 7 bases in the middle. CDR3 in amino acids: CASSMRRGELFF. The CDR3 nucleotides read TGTGCCAGTAGTATGAGGCGAGGGGAGCTGTTTTTT. The whole variable domain, remainder taken from reference TRBV19 and TRBJ2-2, is DGGITQSPKYLFRKEGQNVTLSCEQNLNHDAMYWYRQDPGQGLRLIYYSQIVNDFQKGDIAEGYSVSREKKESFPLTVTSAQKNPTAFYLCASSMRRGELFFGEGSRLTVL.

In DNA form, the CDR3 reads TGCGCCAGCAAACTCATACCTCAGGGCCCCTACGAGCAGTACTTC. Residues: CASKLIPQGPYEQYF. The chain links TRBV5-1 to TRBJ2-7; a weak D match, TRBD1 (5 bases). The CDR3 totals 15 residues. CDR1 and CDR2 from the germline V gene are SGHRS and YFSETQ. The V end lost 6 bases, the J end lost 2 bases, and 18 bases lay between the germline ends.

This chain connects TRBV19 to TRBJ2-1; no clear D. Germline CDR1 reads LNHDA; CDR2 reads SQIVND (reference sequence). V was cut by 5 bases and J by 4 bases, with 6 bases left in between. CDR3 length equals 12 residues. The CDR3 sequence is CASSLGYNEQFF. DNA for the CDR3: TGTGCCAGTAGTTTGGGGTACAATGAGCAGTTCTTC. The full variable domain, rest sourced from reference TRBV19 and TRBJ2-1, is DGGITQSPKYLFRKEGQNVTLSCEQNLNHDAMYWYRQDPGQGLRLIYYSQIVNDFQKGDIAEGYSVSREKKESFPLTVTSAQKNPTAFYLCASSLGYNEQFFGPGTRLTVL.

The rearrangement links TRBV2 to TRBJ2-2; D remains ambiguous. V shed 11 bases and J shed 5 bases, with 12 bases lying between them. The CDR3 spans 12 residues. The germline CDR1 and CDR2 sequences are SNHLY and FYNNEI. The CDR3 DNA is TGTGCCTCAAAGGCCGAAACCGGGGAGCTGTTTTTT. Protein sequence: CASKAETGELFF.

The CDR3 nucleotides read TGTGCCAGCTCACCAGGGAGGAACACTGAAGCTTTCTTT. It encodes CASSPGRNTEAFF. The chain has TRBV18 and TRBJ1-1, with D uncertain. The CDR3 is 13 residues long. The V and J ends lost 2 bases and 1 base respectively, with 5 bases between them. Germline V CDR1 and CDR2: KGHSH, LQKENI.

This clone has just one count. V is TRBV20-1 and J is TRBJ1-6; D perhaps matches TRBD1 (5 bases). The germline V gene encodes CDR1 DFQATT and CDR2 SNEGSKA (reference sequence). V dropped 3 bases and J dropped 10 bases, with 13 bases sitting between them. This CDR3 region has 13 residues. CDR3 sequence reads: CSASGGGGSPLHF. CDR3 nucleotide sequence: TGCAGTGCTAGTGGCGGTGGGGGGTCACCCCTCCACTTT.

The J gene is TRBJ1-1, the V gene TRBV7-9; D is uncertain. Per the germline V gene, CDR1 is SEHNR and CDR2 is FQNEAQ (reference sequence). The CDR3 consists of 14 residues. Trimming took 1 base from V and 8 from J, leaving 14 bases between them. Here the CDR3 DNA reads TGTGCCAGCAGCTTAGGTGTATCAGCCACCGAAGCTTTCTTT. Translated: CASSLGVSATEAFF.

The chain has TRBV19 and TRBJ2-7; 8 nucleotides agree with TRBD2. The CDR3 covers 15 residues. Germline CDR1 LNHDA, CDR2 SQIVND (reference sequence). V gave up 6 bases and J gave up 1 base; unmatched junction bases: 8. CDR3 sequence (DNA): TGTGCCAGTAGCTTAGCGGGATATGTATCCTACGAGCAGTACTTC. Amino acid sequence: CASSLAGYVSYEQYF. The complete variable domain, with remaining parts taken from reference TRBV19 and TRBJ2-7, reads DGGITQSPKYLFRKEGQNVTLSCEQNLNHDAMYWYRQDPGQGLRLIYYSQIVNDFQKGDIAEGYSVSREKKESFPLTVTSAQKNPTAFYLCASSLAGYVSYEQYFGPGTRLTVT.

The chain combines TRBV27 with TRBJ2-2; no definite D call. V was pared by 5 bases and J by 8 bases, with 9 bases between. Looked up from germline, CDR1 is MNHEY and CDR2 is SMNVEV (reference sequence). The CDR3 is 12 residues long. The CDR3 reads CASSRGWGELFF. CDR3 in DNA: TGTGCCAGCAGTAGAGGATGGGGGGAGCTGTTTTTT.

The CDR3 loop reads CASSFGVAAYGYTF. CDR3 sequence (DNA): TGTGCCAGCAGTTTTGGGGTGGCGGCCTATGGCTACACCTTC. The chain recombines TRBV28 with TRBJ1-2; D uncertain. The CDR3 has 14 residues. Germline loops: CDR1 MDHEN, CDR2 SYDVKM. Trimming pared 3 bases from V and 4 bases from J, leaving 12 bases between.

The rearrangement uses TRBV5-1 and TRBJ2-7; 8 positions agree with TRBD2. The CDR3 totals 13 residues. The germline V gene encodes CDR1 SGHRS and CDR2 YFSETQ. Trimming took 4 bases from V and 6 from J; bases not matched to a gene: 6. The DNA for the CDR3 is TGCGCCAGCAGCCCGGGGGGGGCTGGCGAGCAGTACTTC. Residues: CASSPGGAGEQYF.

This sequence joins TRBV7-9 and TRBJ2-1, with 8 bases matching TRBD2. Germline lookup yields CDR1 SEHNR and CDR2 FQNEAQ (reference sequence). Losses at the gene ends were 6 bases for V and 1 base for J; bases not matched to a gene: 5. This CDR3 spans 15 amino acids. CDR3 loop: CASRATGGSYNEQFF. In DNA, the CDR3 is TGTGCCAGCAGGGCGACGGGGGGGTCCTACAATGAGCAGTTCTTC.

The V gene is TRBV19, the J gene TRBJ2-7; D is possibly TRBD1 (7 bases). Trimming pared 3 bases from V and 6 bases from J, leaving 15 bases between. The CDR3 is 14 residues long. Per germline, CDR1 LNHDA and CDR2 SQIVND (reference sequence). The CDR3 region is CASSIGGGTSEQYF. The DNA for the CDR3 is TGTGCCAGTAGTATCGGAGGGGGCACCTCCGAGCAGTACTTC.

The V gene is TRBV27, the J gene TRBJ2-7; TRBD2 is a possible D gene (6 bases). Germline CDR1 MNHEY, CDR2 SMNVEV (reference sequence). Trimming pared 5 bases from V and 5 bases from J, leaving 13 bases between. The CDR3 length is 13 residues. CDR3 protein: CASSTPWGDEQYF. CDR3 DNA sequence: TGTGCCAGCAGTACCCCCTGGGGGGACGAGCAGTACTTC.

The gene calls are TRBV12-3 or TRBV12-4 and TRBJ1-1, with D unresolved. V lost 5 bases, J lost 1 base, and 8 bases lay in between. The CDR3 has 13 residues. This CDR3 is CASSLQENTEAFF. CDR3 nucleotides: TGTGCCAGCAGTCTGCAAGAGAACACTGAAGCTTTCTTT.

This chain links TRBV27 with TRBJ1-5, with 9 bases that match TRBD1. V shed 4 bases, J shed 7 bases, and the junction held 11 bases outside the gene matches. The CDR3 length is 16 residues. From germline, CDR1 is MNHEY and CDR2 SMNVEV (reference sequence). For the CDR3, the DNA is TGTGCCAGCAGTTCCAACACACAGGGGGCAAAGCAGCCCCAGCATTTT. The encoded protein is CASSSNTQGAKQPQHF.

For the CDR3, the DNA is TGTGCCACCAGCAGAGTAGGGCCGGGTCGACCAGGAAACACCATATATTTT. Its protein is CATSRVGPGRPGNTIYF. J is TRBJ1-3 and V is TRBV15; D gene uncertain. In germline, CDR1 is LNHNV, CDR2 YYDKDF (reference sequence). V lost 1 base and J 4 bases, leaving 17 bases between the germline ends. The CDR3 spans 17 residues.

This chain uses TRBV24-1 with TRBJ2-1; 8 nucleotides line up with TRBD1. The CDR3 runs to 13 residues. Per the germline V gene, CDR1 is KGHDR and CDR2 is SFDVKD. Trimming took 2 bases from V and 12 from J; bases not matched to a gene: 5. CDR3: CATSDSPGQGQFF. CDR3 DNA: TGTGCCACCAGTGATTCCCCCGGACAGGGGCAGTTCTTC.